Below are 28 T cell receptor beta chains sequenced from a single sample in a study of blood T cell repertoires in COVID-19 (dated by TCRdb to the early 2020s). The library was obtained by the immunoSEQ multiplex PCR assay. TCRdb took this table from immuneACCESS and kept in-frame rearrangements with V and J called. Such tables lack part of the clones; where checked against another copy, unresolved V genes explain under half of the gap, and the rest is unexplained. The sample data list 350,000 to 450,000 clones, and around 87% of these were observed just once. The ten largest clones add up to under 3% of the sample. Sequenced: peripheral blood. Source of these receptors: a woman in her fifties or sixties with COVID-19, enrolled during active disease.

V gene TRBV28 combines with J gene TRBJ2-1; D ambiguous. Germline CDR1 is MDHEN and CDR2 is SYDVKM. The CDR3 runs to 12 residues. Between the trimmed V and J ends, which lost 5 bases and 9 bases, there was a span of 11 bases. In nucleotides, the CDR3 is TGTGCCAGCAGTATGGCGGCTCGTGAGCAGTTCTTC. It encodes CASSMAAREQFF.

The CDR3 bases are TGCGCCAGCAGCCTAATTCCCGGACAGCCCTATGGCTACACCTTC. It translates to CASSLIPGQPYGYTF. This chain uses TRBV5-1 with TRBJ1-2, with a tentative D call TRBD1 (6 bases). The CDR3 has 15 residues. The ends were cut back, 4 bases at V and 4 bases at J, with 17 bases in the middle. Germline V CDR1 and CDR2: SGHRS, YFSETQ. The complete variable domain, with remaining parts taken from reference TRBV5-1 and TRBJ1-2, reads KAGVTQTPRYLIKTRGQQVTLSCSPISGHRSVSWYQQTPGQGLQFLFEYFSETQRNKGNFPGRFSGRQFSNSRSEMNVSTLELGDSALYLCASSLIPGQPYGYTFGSGTRLTVV.

The chain has TRBV2 and TRBJ1-5; 9 bases align to TRBD1. Unmatched junction bases numbered 12, after V lost 8 bases and J lost 7 bases. Germline loops: CDR1 SNHLY, CDR2 FYNNEI. There are 15 residues in the CDR3. In DNA form, the CDR3 reads TGTGCCAGCGCATCGGGACAGGGAGAACGACAGCCCCAGCATTTT. It yields the protein CASASGQGERQPQHF.

The CDR3 here is CASSPWTSTDTQYF. In DNA form, the CDR3 reads TGTGCCAGCAGTCCGTGGACTAGCACAGATACGCAGTATTTT. The chain joins TRBV2 to TRBJ2-3; weak D call: TRBD2 (5 bases). V lost 5 bases to trimming and J lost 0 bases, with 9 bases between them. Germline V gene lookup returns CDR1 SNHLY and CDR2 FYNNEI. The CDR3 is 14 amino acids.

This clone was recorded once. The chain has TRBV3-1 (or the pseudogene TRBV3-2) and TRBJ2-3; 8 bases fit TRBD2. With 5 bases clipped from V and 0 bases from J, the junction kept 7 bases outside the gene matches. Germline V CDR1 and CDR2: LGHDT, YNNKEL (reference sequence). The CDR3 runs 16 residues. In DNA form, the CDR3 reads TGTGCCAGCAGCTCTAGGGCGGGGGGTAGCACAGATACGCAGTATTTT. Translated: CASSSRAGGSTDTQYF.

This sequence joins TRBV5-6 and TRBJ2-3; D gene ambiguous. The CDR3 loop spans 13 amino acids. Germline V CDR1 and CDR2: SGHDT, YYEEEE. V was cut by 0 bases and J by 4 bases, with 6 bases left in between. The CDR3 reads CASSLGRSDTQYF. In DNA form, the CDR3 reads TGTGCCAGCAGCTTGGGGCGGTCAGATACGCAGTATTTT.

This clone has only one observation. The chain combines TRBV9 with TRBJ2-5; the match to TRBD2 covers 12 bases. The germline V gene encodes CDR1 SGDLS and CDR2 YYNGEE. With V trimmed by 0 bases and J by 1 base, 4 bases remained unmatched. CDR3 length: 17 amino acids. The CDR3 protein is CASSVATTSGGQETQYF. CDR3 coding DNA: TGTGCCAGCAGCGTAGCTACGACTAGCGGGGGCCAAGAGACCCAGTACTTC.

The gene calls are TRBV24-1 and TRBJ2-2, with D possibly being TRBD1 (5 bases). This CDR3 comprises 13 residues. Germline values: CDR1 KGHDR, CDR2 SFDVKD. V lost 12 bases, J lost 0 bases, and 10 bases lay in between. CDR3 sequence reads: CAAAQANTGELFF. As DNA, the CDR3 is TGTGCCGCCGCACAGGCGAACACCGGGGAGCTGTTTTTT.

J is TRBJ1-3 and V is TRBV7-2; D is unresolved. Between the trimmed V and J ends, which lost 1 base and 2 bases, there was a span of 6 bases. Per germline, CDR1 SGHTA and CDR2 FQGNSA. The CDR3 runs to 14 residues. The CDR3 coding sequence is TGTGCCAGCAGCTTAGGCGGTACTGGAAACACCATATATTTT. Protein: CASSLGGTGNTIYF. Combining the CDR3 with reference TRBV7-2 and TRBJ1-3 gives the whole variable domain GAGVSQSPSNKVTEKGKDVELRCDPISGHTALYWYRQSLGQGLEFLIYFQGNSAPDKSGLPSDRFSAERTGGSVSTLTIQRTQQEDSAVYLCASSLGGTGNTIYFGEGSWLTVV.

The chain links TRBV9 to TRBJ1-4; D unresolved. The CDR3 is 15 residues long. CDR1 is SGDLS and CDR2 is YYNGEE in the germline V gene. Trimming left V 4 bases short and J 2 bases short, with 12 bases between. The chain's CDR3 is CASSPHDTTNEKLFF. DNA for the CDR3: TGTGCCAGCAGCCCCCACGACACGACTAATGAAAAACTGTTTTTT.

The rearrangement joins TRBV19 to TRBJ1-2; D unclear. V was clipped by 7 bases and J by 5 bases, with 14 bases between them. Germline CDR1 LNHDA, CDR2 SQIVND (reference sequence). The length of the CDR3 is 13 residues. For the CDR3, the DNA is TGTGCCAGTACCCCCCGGCGGGATTATGGCTACACCTTC. This sequence encodes CASTPRRDYGYTF.

The V and J genes are TRBV11-2 and TRBJ1-1, with D unclear. The germline V gene has CDR1 SGHAT and CDR2 FQNNGV. The CDR3 sequence is 15 residues long. V lost 5 bases and J 1 base, leaving 14 bases between the germline ends. This chain's CDR3 is CASSATTSRNTEAFF. The CDR3, as DNA: TGTGCCAGCAGCGCCACGACTTCACGGAACACTGAAGCTTTCTTT.

V usage is TRBV28 and J usage is TRBJ1-1; D gene ambiguous. Looked up from germline, CDR1 is MDHEN and CDR2 is SYDVKM. V was trimmed by 6 bases and J by 10 bases, leaving 12 bases between them. This CDR3 spans 11 amino acids. CDR3 amino acids: CASRHGMRAFF. CDR3 DNA: TGTGCCAGCAGGCACGGGATGCGAGCTTTCTTT.

The gene calls are TRBV3-1 (or the pseudogene TRBV3-2) and TRBJ2-5, with D uncertain. The V end was cut by 0 bases, the J end by 1 base, with 9 bases between. Per germline, CDR1 LGHDT and CDR2 YNNKEL (reference sequence). This CDR3 has 15 amino acids. The CDR3 region has the DNA TGTGCCAGCAGCCAAGATTTGACAACCCAAGAGACCCAGTACTTC. Translated: CASSQDLTTQETQYF.

This rearrangement joins TRBV10-1 to TRBJ2-1; TRBD2 matches 7 bases. Trimming cost V 1 base and J 0 bases; bases outside gene matches: 3. The CDR3 spans 16 residues. Germline V CDR1 and CDR2: WNHNN, SYGVQD (reference sequence). The CDR3 here is CASSEWGGSSYNEQFF. CDR3 in DNA: TGCGCCAGCAGTGAGTGGGGCGGGAGCTCCTACAATGAGCAGTTCTTC.

This sequence joins TRBV6-5 and TRBJ2-7, with D possibly TRBD1 on 6 matching bases. This CDR3 contains 13 residues. V lost 10 bases to trimming and J lost 7 bases, with 20 bases between them. CDR1 MNHEY and CDR2 SVGAGI come from the germline V gene. CDR3 DNA sequence: TGTGCCACTGCGCTTGGGACACTGCGGGAGCAGTACTTC. Amino acids: CATALGTLREQYF.

This sequence joins TRBV9 and TRBJ1-1, with D uncertain. Germline V lookup: CDR1 SGDLS, CDR2 YYNGEE. This CDR3 is 15 amino acids long. Deletions cut 3 bases from V and 0 bases from J, with 12 bases between. This CDR3 reads CASSAGTTMNTEAFF. The DNA of the CDR3 is TGTGCCAGCAGCGCCGGCACTACAATGAACACTGAAGCTTTCTTT.

V is TRBV3-1 (or the pseudogene TRBV3-2) and J is TRBJ2-7; TRBD2 matches at 12 bases. CDR3 size: 15 residues. Looked up from germline, CDR1 is LGHDT and CDR2 is YNNKEL (reference sequence). Germline trimming cut 4 bases from V and 5 bases from J; bases unmatched to any gene: 6. The chain's CDR3 is CASSLTSGGNDEQYF. CDR3 DNA sequence: TGTGCCAGCAGCCTGACTAGCGGGGGTAACGACGAGCAGTACTTC.

The J gene is TRBJ1-2, the V gene TRBV6-5; possible D gene TRBD1, 6 bases. Germline CDR1 is MNHEY and CDR2 is SVGAGI. The CDR3 loop spans 15 amino acids. V shed 0 bases and J shed 7 bases, with 15 bases lying between them. The CDR3 sequence is CASSYSNRALGGYTF. CDR3 nucleotide sequence: TGTGCCAGCAGTTACTCGAACAGGGCTCTAGGTGGCTACACCTTC.

This CDR3 reads CASSLTGGDGYTF. DNA for the CDR3: TGTGCCAGCAGTTTAACAGGGGGTGATGGCTACACCTTC. The chain links TRBV28 to TRBJ1-2; 8 bases are shared with TRBD1. With V trimmed by 2 bases and J by 6 bases, 2 bases remained unmatched. Per the germline V gene, CDR1 is MDHEN and CDR2 is SYDVKM. The CDR3 runs 13 residues.

The genes are TRBV9 and TRBJ2-2; D gene ambiguous. CDR3 size: 14 residues. From germline, CDR1 is SGDLS and CDR2 YYNGEE. V was cut by 7 bases and J by 0 bases, with 10 bases left in between. CDR3 in DNA: TGTGCCAGCTCACTGTTGGCGAACACCGGGGAGCTGTTTTTT. It translates to CASSLLANTGELFF.

V is TRBV7-8 and J is TRBJ2-1; TRBD1 aligns across 7 bases. V was clipped by 5 bases and J by 5 bases; unmatched bases: 3. The germline gives CDR1 SGHVS, CDR2 FQNEAQ. This CDR3 is 13 amino acids long. CDR3 residues: CASSITGDNEQFF. The CDR3 DNA sequence: TGTGCCAGCAGCATAACAGGGGACAATGAGCAGTTCTTC.

The CDR3 reads CASSNLPFRSTRVNTEAFF. The CDR3 region has the DNA TGCGCCAGCAGCAACCTGCCTTTTCGATCCACTCGGGTGAACACTGAAGCTTTCTTT. The J gene is TRBJ1-1, the V gene TRBV5-1, with D unresolved. V lost 4 bases, J lost 0 bases, and 25 bases lay in between. CDR1 is SGHRS, CDR2 YFSETQ, per germline. This CDR3 has 19 amino acids.

In nucleotides, the CDR3 is TGTGCCAGCAGTTCTCCGGGACTAGCGGGGGGCTACCAAGAGACCCAGTACTTC. Protein product: CASSSPGLAGGYQETQYF. V usage is TRBV27 and J usage is TRBJ2-5, with 15 bases that match TRBD2. V shed 4 bases and J 0 bases; nucleotides not matched to a gene: 6. The CDR3 loop spans 18 amino acids. Looked up from germline, CDR1 is MNHEY and CDR2 is SMNVEV (reference sequence).

This clone was counted a few times. CDR3 nucleotides: TGTGCCAGCAGCCGGACAGGGGGCCGTGGAAACACCATATATTTT. This codes for CASSRTGGRGNTIYF. This chain links TRBV11-1 with TRBJ1-3; 11 positions agree with TRBD1. Germline trimming cut 5 bases from V and 3 bases from J; bases unmatched to any gene: 3. This CDR3 contains 15 residues. Germline V CDR1 and CDR2: SGHAT, FQDESV (reference sequence).

The V gene is TRBV5-6, the J gene TRBJ2-7; 7 nucleotides agree with TRBD1. The germline CDR1 and CDR2 sequences are SGHDT and YYEEEE. This CDR3 spans 14 amino acids. Trimming removed 6 bases from V and 2 bases from J; junction bases left unmatched: 8. CDR3 residues: CASTYRGGAYEQYF. The CDR3 region has the DNA TGTGCCAGCACATACAGGGGTGGGGCCTACGAGCAGTACTTC.

This chain joins TRBV3-1 (or the pseudogene TRBV3-2) and TRBJ2-7; TRBD2 might be the D (5 bases). Germline V CDR1 and CDR2: LGHDT, YNNKEL (reference sequence). The CDR3 is made up of 13 amino acids. V was cut by 1 base and J by 2 bases, with 6 bases left in between. CDR3 region: CASSQGGTYEQYF. The DNA of the CDR3 is TGTGCCAGCAGCCAAGGAGGGACCTACGAGCAGTACTTC.

The chain has TRBV5-6 and TRBJ2-7; maybe TRBD2 (5 bases). V gave up 4 bases and J gave up 4 bases, with 15 bases separating them. CDR3 length equals 14 residues. The germline V gene has CDR1 SGHDT and CDR2 YYEEEE. In nucleotides, the CDR3 is TGTGCCAGCAGCCCCCTGGGGAGTCCATACGAGCAGTACTTC. Translated: CASSPLGSPYEQYF.